This T cell receptor (beta chain) is drawn from a study of blood T cell repertoires in COVID-19. The germline gives CDR1 SGDLS, CDR2 YYNGEE. This CDR3 contains 14 residues. Trimming removed 0 bases from V and 0 bases from J, with 7 bases in between. Method: immunoSEQ multiplex PCR; TCRdb's copy keeps in-frame clones and lacks some. This sample has roughly 250,000 clones; 88% occur once, and the top ten carry around 0.8%. The chain employs TRBV9 and TRBJ2-7; D is perhaps TRBD2 (6 bases). Sequencing input: peripheral blood. The sequence was obtained from a woman in her twenties or thirties with acute or convalescent COVID-19. CDR3 in amino acids: CASSVVGSSYEQYF. The CDR3 bases are TGTGCCAGCAGCGTAGTCGGGAGCTCCTACGAGCAGTACTTC.